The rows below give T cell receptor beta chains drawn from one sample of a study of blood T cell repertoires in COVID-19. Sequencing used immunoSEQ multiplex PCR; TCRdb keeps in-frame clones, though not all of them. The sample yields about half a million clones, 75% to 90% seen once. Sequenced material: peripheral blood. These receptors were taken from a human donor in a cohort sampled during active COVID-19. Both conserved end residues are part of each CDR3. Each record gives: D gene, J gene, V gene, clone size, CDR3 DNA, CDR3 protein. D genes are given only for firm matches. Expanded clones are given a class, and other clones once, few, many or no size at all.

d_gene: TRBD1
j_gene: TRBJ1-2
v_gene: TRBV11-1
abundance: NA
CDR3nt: TGTGCCAGCAGCTTAGCTGACCACGGGACAGGCGGCTATGGCTACACCTTC
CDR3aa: CASSLADHGTGGYGYTF

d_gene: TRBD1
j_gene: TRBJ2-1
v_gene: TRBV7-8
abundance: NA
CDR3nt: TGTGCCAGCAGCTGGGACAGGGTCAATGAGCAGTTCTTC
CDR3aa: CASSWDRVNEQFF

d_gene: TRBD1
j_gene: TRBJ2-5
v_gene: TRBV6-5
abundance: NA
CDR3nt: TGTGCCAGCAGCCCGGGACAGAGTCAAGAGACCCAGTACTTC
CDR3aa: CASSPGQSQETQYF

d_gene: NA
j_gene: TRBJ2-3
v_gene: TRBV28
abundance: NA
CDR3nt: TGTGCCAGCAGTTTCGGGGACTCGAGGCAGGATACGCAGTATTTT
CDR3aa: CASSFGDSRQDTQYF

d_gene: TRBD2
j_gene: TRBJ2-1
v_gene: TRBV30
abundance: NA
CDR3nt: TGTGCCTGGAGTCCAGAGACTAGCGGGGGGTTCTTC
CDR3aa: CAWSPETSGGFF

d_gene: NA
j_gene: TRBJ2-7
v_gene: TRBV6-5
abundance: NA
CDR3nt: TGTGCCAGCAGTTCCCGAACAAGGGGAAACGAGCAGTACTTC
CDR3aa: CASSSRTRGNEQYF

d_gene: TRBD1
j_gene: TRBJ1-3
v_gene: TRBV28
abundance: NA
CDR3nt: TGTGCCAGCCCAGACAGGGGGCTAAACACCATATATTTT
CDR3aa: CASPDRGLNTIYF

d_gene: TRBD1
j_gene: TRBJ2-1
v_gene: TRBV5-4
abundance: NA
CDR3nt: TGTGCCAGCAGCCCCCGACAGGGGAACTCCTACAATGAGCAGTTCTTC
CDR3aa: CASSPRQGNSYNEQFF

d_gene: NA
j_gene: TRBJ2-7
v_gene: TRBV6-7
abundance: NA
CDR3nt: TGTGCCACCGTGGGACAACTCTCCTACGAGCAGTACTTC
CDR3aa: CATVGQLSYEQYF

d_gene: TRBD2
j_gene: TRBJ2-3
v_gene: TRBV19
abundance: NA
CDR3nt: TGTGCCAGTAGTACCCCCCGCCTAGCGGGAGGCGCCGATACGCAGTATTTT
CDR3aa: CASSTPRLAGGADTQYF

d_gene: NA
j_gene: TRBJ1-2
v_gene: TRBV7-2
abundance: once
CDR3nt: TGTGCCAGCAGCCGGAATCCGGGGTCCGCTAACTATGGCTACACCTTC
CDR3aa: CASSRNPGSANYGYTF

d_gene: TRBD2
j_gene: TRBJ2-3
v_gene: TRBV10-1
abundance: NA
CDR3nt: TGCGCCAGCAGCCTAGCGGGAGGGGGAGATACGCAGTATTTT
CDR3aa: CASSLAGGGDTQYF

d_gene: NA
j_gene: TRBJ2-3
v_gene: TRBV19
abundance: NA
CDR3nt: TGTGCCAGTAGTATTGACAGCCAAAGCACAGATACGCAGTATTTT
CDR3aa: CASSIDSQSTDTQYF

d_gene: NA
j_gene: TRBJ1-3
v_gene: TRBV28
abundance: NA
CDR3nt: TGTGCCAGCAGTCCTACCCCTAGGGGTTATGGAAACACCATATATTTT
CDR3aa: CASSPTPRGYGNTIYF

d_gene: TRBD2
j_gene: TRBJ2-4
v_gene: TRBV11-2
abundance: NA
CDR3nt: TGTGCCAGCAGCATTCTAGCGGGTGGAGCCAAAAACATTCAGTACTTC
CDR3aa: CASSILAGGAKNIQYF

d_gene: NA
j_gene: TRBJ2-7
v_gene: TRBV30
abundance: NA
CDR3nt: TGTGCCTGGAGTGTTTTGGGGGGGCTTTCCTACGAGCAGTACTTC
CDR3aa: CAWSVLGGLSYEQYF

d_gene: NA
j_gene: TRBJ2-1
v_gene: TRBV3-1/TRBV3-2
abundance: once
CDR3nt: TGTGCCAGCAGAGGCCGGGACTACAATGAGCAGTTCTTC
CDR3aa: CASRGRDYNEQFF

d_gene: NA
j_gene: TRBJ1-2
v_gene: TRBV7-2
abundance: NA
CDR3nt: TGTGCCAGCAGCTTAGAACCGGGACACCGGTTCTATGGCTACACCTTC
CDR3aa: CASSLEPGHRFYGYTF

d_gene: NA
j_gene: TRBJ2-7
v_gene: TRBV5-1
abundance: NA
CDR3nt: TGCGCCAGCCGGAGGGACTGGGATACCTACGAGCAGTACTTC
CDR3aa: CASRRDWDTYEQYF

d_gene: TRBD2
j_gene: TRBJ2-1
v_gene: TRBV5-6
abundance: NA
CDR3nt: TGTGCCAGCAGCATGCTGAGGTCGCGGGAGGGCCTCGAGTTCTTC
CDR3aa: CASSMLRSREGLEFF

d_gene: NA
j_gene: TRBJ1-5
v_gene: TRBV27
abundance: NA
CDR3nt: TGTGCCAGCAGTAGTTATCGGCCCGGGAGTGGGCCCCAGCATTTT
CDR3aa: CASSSYRPGSGPQHF

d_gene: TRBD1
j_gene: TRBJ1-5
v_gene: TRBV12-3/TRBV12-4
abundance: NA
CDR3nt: TGTGCCATCCAGGGGGCCGGTCAGCCCCAGCATTTT
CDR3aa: CAIQGAGQPQHF

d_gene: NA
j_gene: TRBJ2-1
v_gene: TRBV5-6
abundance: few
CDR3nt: TGTGCCAGCAGCTTGTGGCCCAACAATGAGCAGTTCTTC
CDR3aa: CASSLWPNNEQFF

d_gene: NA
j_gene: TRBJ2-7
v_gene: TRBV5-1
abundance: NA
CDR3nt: TGCGCCAGCAGTTCGGATGGGCGGGACGGCACCTACGAGCAGTACTTC
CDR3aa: CASSSDGRDGTYEQYF

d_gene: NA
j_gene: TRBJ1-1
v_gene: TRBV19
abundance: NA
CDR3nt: TGTGCCAGTAGTACCGTATCGAACACTGAAGCTTTCTTT
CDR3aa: CASSTVSNTEAFF

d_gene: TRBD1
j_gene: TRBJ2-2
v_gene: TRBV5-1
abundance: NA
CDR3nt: TGCGCCAGCAGTTTTGATGGACAGGGGGCAAACACCGGGGAGCTGTTTTTT
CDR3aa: CASSFDGQGANTGELFF

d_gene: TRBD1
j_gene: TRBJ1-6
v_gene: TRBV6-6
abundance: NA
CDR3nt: TGTGCCAGCAGTCCCCAAGGGGGCTCGACACCAAATTCACCCCTCCACTTT
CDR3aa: CASSPQGGSTPNSPLHF

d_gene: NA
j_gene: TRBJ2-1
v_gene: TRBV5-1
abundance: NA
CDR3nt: TGCGCCAGCAGCTTGGGATTAGCTCACAATGAGCAGTTCTTC
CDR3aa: CASSLGLAHNEQFF

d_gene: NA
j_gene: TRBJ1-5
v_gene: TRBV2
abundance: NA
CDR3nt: TGTGCCAGCAGTGTCGCTCTCGGGACTCTTCTCTCGCCCCAGCATTTT
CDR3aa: CASSVALGTLLSPQHF

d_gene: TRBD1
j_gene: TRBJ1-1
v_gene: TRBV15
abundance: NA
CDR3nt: TGTGCCACCAGCTTTCCGGACAGGGGGGACACTGAAGCTTTCTTT
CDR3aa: CATSFPDRGDTEAFF

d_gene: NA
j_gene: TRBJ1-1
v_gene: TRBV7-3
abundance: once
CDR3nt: TGTGCCAGCAGCTTCAGTATGAACACTGAAGCTTTCTTT
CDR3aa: CASSFSMNTEAFF

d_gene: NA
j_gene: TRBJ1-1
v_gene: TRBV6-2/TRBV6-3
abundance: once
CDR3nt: TGTGCCAGCAGTTACTTACAAGGGAGGAACACTGAAGCTTTCTTT
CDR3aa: CASSYLQGRNTEAFF

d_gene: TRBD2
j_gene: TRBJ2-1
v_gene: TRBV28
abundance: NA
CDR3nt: TGTGCCAGCAGTTTAGCTAGCGGGGCTACCGCCTCCTACAATGAGCAGTTCTTC
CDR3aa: CASSLASGATASYNEQFF

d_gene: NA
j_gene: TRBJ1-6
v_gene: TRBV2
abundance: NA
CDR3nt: TGTGCCAGCAGGGACCGGGGAGGGGATAATTCACCCCTCCACTTT
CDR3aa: CASRDRGGDNSPLHF

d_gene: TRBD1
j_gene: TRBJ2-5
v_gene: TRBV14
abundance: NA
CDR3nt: TGTGCCAGCAGCCAAACCAGGGGGCGAGGTGAGACCCAGTACTTC
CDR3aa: CASSQTRGRGETQYF

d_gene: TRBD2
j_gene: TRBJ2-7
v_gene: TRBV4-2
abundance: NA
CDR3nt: TGTGCCAGCAGCCAAGAAATGAGAACTAGCGGCTACGAGCAGTACTTC
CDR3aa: CASSQEMRTSGYEQYF

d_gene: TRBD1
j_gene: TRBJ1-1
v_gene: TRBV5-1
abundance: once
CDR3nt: TGCGCCAGCAGCTTTCAATCTGGGGACAGAGACACTGAAGCTTTCTTT
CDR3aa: CASSFQSGDRDTEAFF

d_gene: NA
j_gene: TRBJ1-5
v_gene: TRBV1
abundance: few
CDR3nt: TGCACCAGCAGCGGGGGACAGGGCAATCAGCCCCAGCATTTT
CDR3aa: CTSSGGQGNQPQHF

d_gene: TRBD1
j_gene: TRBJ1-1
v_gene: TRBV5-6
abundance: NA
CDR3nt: TGTGCCAGCAGCTTGACAGGGGAGAACACTGAAGCTTTCTTT
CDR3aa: CASSLTGENTEAFF

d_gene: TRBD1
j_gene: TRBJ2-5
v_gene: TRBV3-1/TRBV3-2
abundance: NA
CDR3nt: TGTGCCAGCAGCCCGTTGGACAGGGGGTCGGAGACCCAGTACTTC
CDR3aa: CASSPLDRGSETQYF

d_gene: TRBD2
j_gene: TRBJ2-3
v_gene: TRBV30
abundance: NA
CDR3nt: TGTGCCTGGAGGGACACTAGCGGGATTAGCACAGATACGCAGTATTTT
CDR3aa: CAWRDTSGISTDTQYF

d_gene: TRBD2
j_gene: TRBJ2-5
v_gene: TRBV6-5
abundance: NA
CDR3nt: TGTGCCAGCAGAGGAGCGGGAGGCCCCCAAGAGACCCAGTACTTC
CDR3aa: CASRGAGGPQETQYF

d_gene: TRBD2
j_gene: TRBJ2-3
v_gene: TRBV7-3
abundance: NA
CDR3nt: TGTGCCAGCAAACTCGCGGGAGGGCTAGATACGCAGTATTTT
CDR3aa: CASKLAGGLDTQYF

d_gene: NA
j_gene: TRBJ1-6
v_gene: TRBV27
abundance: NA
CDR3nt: TGTGCCAGCAGTAGAGGGTTTTATAATTCACCCCTCCACTTT
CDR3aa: CASSRGFYNSPLHF

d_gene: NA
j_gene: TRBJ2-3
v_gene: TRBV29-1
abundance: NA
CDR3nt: TGCAGCGTTGATACACGGGAGAGGAAGTATTTT
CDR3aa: CSVDTRERKYF

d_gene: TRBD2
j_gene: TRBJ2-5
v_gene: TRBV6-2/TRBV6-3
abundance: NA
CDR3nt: TGTGCCAGCAGTTACTCGGGTAGCGGGAGGGAGACCCAGTACTTC
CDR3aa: CASSYSGSGRETQYF

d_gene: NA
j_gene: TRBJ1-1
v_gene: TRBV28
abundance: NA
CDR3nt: TGTGCCAGCAGCCTCCCCGGAGGACCCAACACTGAAGCTTTCTTT
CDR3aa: CASSLPGGPNTEAFF

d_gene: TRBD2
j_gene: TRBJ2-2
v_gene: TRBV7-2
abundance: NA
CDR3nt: TGTGCCAGCAGCTCCACTAGCGGAGAGACCGGGGAGCTGTTTTTT
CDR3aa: CASSSTSGETGELFF

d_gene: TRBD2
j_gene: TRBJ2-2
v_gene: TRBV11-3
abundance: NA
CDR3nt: TGTGCCAGCAGCTTAGAGGATAGCGGGAGAAACGGAAACACCGGGGAGCTGTTTTTT
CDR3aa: CASSLEDSGRNGNTGELFF

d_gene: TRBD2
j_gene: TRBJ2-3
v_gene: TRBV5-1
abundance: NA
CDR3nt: TGCGCCAGCAGCTTGGGGGCGGGAGTGACAGATACGCAGTATTTT
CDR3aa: CASSLGAGVTDTQYF

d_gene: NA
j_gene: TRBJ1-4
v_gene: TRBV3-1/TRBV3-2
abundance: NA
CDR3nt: TGTGCCAGCAGCCAGGAAAAACAGCTTGCAACTAATGAAAAACTGTTTTTT
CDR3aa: CASSQEKQLATNEKLFF

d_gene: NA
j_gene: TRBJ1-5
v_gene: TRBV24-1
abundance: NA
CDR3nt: TGTGCCACCAGTGATACGCTACAGGGACAGCCCCAGCATTTT
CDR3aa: CATSDTLQGQPQHF